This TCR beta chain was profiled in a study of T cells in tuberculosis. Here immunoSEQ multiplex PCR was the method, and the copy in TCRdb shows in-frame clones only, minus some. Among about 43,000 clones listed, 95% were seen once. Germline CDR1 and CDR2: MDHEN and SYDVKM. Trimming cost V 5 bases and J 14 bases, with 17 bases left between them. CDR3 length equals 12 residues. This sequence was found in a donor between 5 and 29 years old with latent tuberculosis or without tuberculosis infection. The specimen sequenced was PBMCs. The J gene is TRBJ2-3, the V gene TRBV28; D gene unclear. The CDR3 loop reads CASSTSTQVRYF. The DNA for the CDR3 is TGTGCCAGCAGTACCTCCACTCAGGTTCGGTATTTT.